The source of this TCR beta chain is a study of blood T cell repertoires in COVID-19. Profiled with immunoSEQ multiplex PCR; TCRdb holds only in-frame clones, not every one. The profile shows 210,000 or so clones, about four fifths of them singletons. This CDR3 has 11 residues. V shed 8 bases and J shed 4 bases, with 5 bases lying between them. The clonotype comes from a woman aged 70-85 years with active or convalescent COVID-19. The sample comprised peripheral blood. The chain carries TRBV12-3 or TRBV12-4 and TRBJ2-2; tentatively, D is TRBD1 (5 bases). CDR3 DNA: TGTGCCAGCGGGGCCACCGGGGAGCTGTTTTTT. Translated, it gives CASGATGELFF.